A single sample is the source of the 28 T cell receptor beta chains below, sequenced in a study of shared clonotypes between healthy human individuals. Measured with immunoSEQ multiplex PCR; TCRdb has only the in-frame clones, and not every one. The top ten clones hold under 0.15% of a sample with around 2,000,000 clones, 85% to 95% of them seen once. What was sequenced was naive CD4+ T cells sorted from blood. Subset noted: CD45RA+ positively selected. Every receptor here comes from a young man in good health.

As for this clone: The junction departs from the called germline gene at one end, perhaps through a read error. V gene TRBV19 combines with J gene TRBJ2-1, with 10 bases matching TRBD1. Germline CDR1 reads LNHDA; CDR2 reads SQIVND (reference sequence). The CDR3 totals 15 residues. CDR3 residues: CASSVDRGRSNEQFF. The CDR3 bases are TGTGCCAGTAGTGTAGACAGGGGGCGTAGCAATGAGCAGTTCTTC.

The chain recombines TRBV28 with TRBJ1-5, with D possibly matching TRBD1 (5 bases). Trimming removed 5 bases at V and 6 bases at J, with 14 bases between. The CDR3 extends over 14 amino acids. The germline V gene encodes CDR1 MDHEN and CDR2 SYDVKM. The CDR3 DNA is TGTGCCAGCAGTCTCCGGGAGAGGGGTCAGCCCCAGCATTTT. Protein: CASSLRERGQPQHF.

This chain joins TRBV13 and TRBJ2-2; a weak D match, TRBD1 (6 bases). The V gene's germline CDR1 is PRHDT and CDR2 FYEKMQ (reference sequence). Between the trimmed V and J ends, which lost 0 bases and 3 bases, there was a span of 11 bases. CDR3 length equals 16 residues. The CDR3 DNA follows: TGTGCCAGCAGCTTAGGGGACAGACCCTACACCGGGGAGCTGTTTTTT. It is translated as CASSLGDRPYTGELFF.

The rearrangement joins TRBV5-1 to TRBJ2-7; D call uncertain. Germline V CDR1 and CDR2: SGHRS, YFSETQ. The CDR3 runs to 12 residues. Trimming left V 5 bases short and J 6 bases short, with 12 bases between. The CDR3 DNA follows: TGCGCCAGCAGATCAGACAAGTCCGAGCAGTACTTC. It translates to CASRSDKSEQYF.

This chain uses TRBV28 with TRBJ2-2, with TRBD1 matching 8 bases. This CDR3 contains 15 residues. Looked up from germline, CDR1 is MDHEN and CDR2 is SYDVKM. V trimming: 6 bases; J trimming: 2 bases; junction bases outside the gene matches: 5. DNA of the CDR3: TGTGCCAGCAGGCCGGGACAGGTTAACACCGGGGAGCTGTTTTTT. Its protein product is CASRPGQVNTGELFF.

The rearrangement uses TRBV6-5 and TRBJ2-2; a weak D match, TRBD1 (6 bases). The CDR3 extends over 15 amino acids. V lost 6 bases, J lost 0 bases, and 11 bases lay in between. Germline CDR1 reads MNHEY; CDR2 reads SVGAGI. CDR3 nucleotide sequence: TGTGCCAGCAGATCCGGACAGACGAACACCGGGGAGCTGTTTTTT. It translates to CASRSGQTNTGELFF.

This rearrangement joins TRBV5-4 to TRBJ2-4, with a weak D call TRBD1 (5 bases). Trimming took 4 bases from V and 2 from J, leaving 13 bases between them. Per the germline V gene, CDR1 is SGHNT and CDR2 is YYREEE (reference sequence). This CDR3 contains 15 residues. The CDR3 sequence: CASSPVPGTKNIQYF. Here the CDR3 DNA reads TGTGCCAGCAGCCCGGTTCCAGGGACCAAAAACATTCAGTACTTC.

V usage is TRBV11-1 and J usage is TRBJ2-7, with 10 nucleotides matching TRBD1. V shed 5 bases, J shed 3 bases, and the junction held 4 bases outside the gene matches. CDR1 and CDR2 (germline): SGHAT, FQDESV (reference sequence). CDR3 length: 14 amino acids. This chain's CDR3 is CASSRDRGFYEQYF. The CDR3 DNA reads as TGTGCCAGCAGCCGGGACAGGGGTTTCTACGAGCAGTACTTC.

This clone was observed a single time. Other nucleotide sequences in the sample specify the same CDR3. The chain recombines TRBV2 with TRBJ2-2; 8 bases line up with TRBD2. The germline V gene encodes CDR1 SNHLY and CDR2 FYNNEI. CDR3 length: 14 residues. V was pared by 7 bases and J by 2 bases, with 3 bases of the junction left unmatched. The CDR3 DNA reads as TGTGCCAGCAAAACTAGCGGCAACACCGGGGAGCTGTTTTTT. Translated: CASKTSGNTGELFF.

The chain joins TRBV7-2 to TRBJ2-4, with D perhaps TRBD1 (7 bases). The V gene's germline CDR1 is SGHTA and CDR2 FQGNSA. The CDR3 sequence is 13 residues long. V was pared by 6 bases and J by 8 bases, with 14 bases between. The chain's CDR3 is CASREPGGYIQYF. The DNA for the CDR3 is TGTGCCAGCAGGGAACCAGGGGGGTACATTCAGTACTTC.

The V and J genes are TRBV7-9 and TRBJ2-2; D unclear. CDR3 length equals 13 residues. The ends were cut back, 4 bases at V and 3 bases at J, with 6 bases in the middle. The germline gives CDR1 SEHNR, CDR2 FQNEAQ (reference sequence). The CDR3 here is CASSSTDTGELFF. For the CDR3, the DNA is TGTGCCAGCAGCTCTACTGACACCGGGGAGCTGTTTTTT.

This clone was recorded once. The V call is TRBV6-5, the J call TRBJ2-2; weak D call: TRBD2 (6 bases). The CDR3 has 13 amino acids. Deletions cut 6 bases from V and 7 bases from J, with 12 bases between. Germline lookup yields CDR1 MNHEY and CDR2 SVGAGI. CDR3 in amino acids: CASRRLEVGELFF. The CDR3 DNA is TGTGCCAGCAGGAGACTAGAGGTCGGGGAGCTGTTTTTT.

The CDR3 spells CASSRRQGMNTEAFF. CDR3 DNA: TGTGCCAGCAGCCGCCGACAGGGGATGAACACTGAAGCTTTCTTT. The chain is built from TRBV7-9 and TRBJ1-1; the match to TRBD1 covers 8 bases. The CDR3 runs 15 residues. J was trimmed by 0 bases and V by 5 bases; bases with no gene match: 5. Per the germline V gene, CDR1 is SEHNR and CDR2 is FQNEAQ (reference sequence).

This clone was detected only once. At one of its ends the junction is not consistent with the germline gene, which may arise from a read error. The rearrangement joins TRBV7-7 to TRBJ2-1; 10 bases fit TRBD2. Germline CDR1 reads SSHAT; CDR2 reads FNYEAQ (reference sequence). CDR3 length: 18 amino acids. CDR3 sequence (DNA): TGTGCTAGCAGCTTAGATCTAGCGGGGGTCAGCTCCTACAATGAGCAGTTCTTC. Its protein is CASSLDLAGVSSYNEQFF. The whole variable domain, remainder taken from reference TRBV7-7 and TRBJ2-1, is GAGVSQSPRYKVTKRGQDVTLRCDPISSHATLYWYQQALGQGPEFLTYFNYEAQPDKSGLPSDRFSAERPEGSISTLTIQRTEQRDSAMYRCASSLDLAGVSSYNEQFFGPGTRLTVL.

This clone was recorded once. The chain employs TRBV2 and TRBJ2-3; D uncertain. Deletions cut 6 bases from V and 3 bases from J, with 10 bases between. CDR1 is SNHLY and CDR2 is FYNNEI in the germline V gene. There are 13 residues in the CDR3. The CDR3 sequence is CASRNGYTDTQYF. For the CDR3, the DNA is TGTGCCAGCAGGAATGGATATACAGATACGCAGTATTTT.

The CDR3 region has the DNA TGTGCCAGCAGCCGACGGGACAGGGGGCGAACTGAAGCTTTCTTT. Translation gives CASSRRDRGRTEAFF. The chain links TRBV7-2 to TRBJ1-1; 12 bases fit TRBD1. V lost 5 bases, J lost 5 bases, and 6 bases stayed unmatched. Per germline, CDR1 SGHTA and CDR2 FQGNSA. The CDR3 length is 15 residues.

This chain links TRBV7-8 with TRBJ1-1, with unresolved D. V dropped 2 bases and J dropped 5 bases, with 6 bases sitting between them. CDR1 and CDR2 from the germline V gene are SGHVS and FQNEAQ. The CDR3 runs to 12 residues. This CDR3 reads CASSLFITEAFF. The CDR3 coding sequence is TGTGCCAGCAGCTTATTTATAACTGAAGCTTTCTTT.

J is TRBJ2-5 and V is TRBV13; D not certain. The CDR3 sequence is 16 residues long. Germline CDR1 is PRHDT and CDR2 is FYEKMQ (reference sequence). The V end was cut by 0 bases, the J end by 1 base, with 12 bases between. The CDR3 protein is CASSLGQGSLQETQYF. The DNA for the CDR3 is TGTGCCAGCAGCTTAGGCCAAGGCAGCCTCCAAGAGACCCAGTACTTC.

CDR3 loop: CSQIGILPNVLTF. The CDR3 bases are TGCAGCCAGATAGGGATCCTCCCCAACGTCCTGACTTTC. The V gene is TRBV29-1, the J gene TRBJ2-6, with D uncertain. The CDR3 loop spans 13 amino acids. Trimming stripped 8 bases from V and 8 bases from J, with 16 bases between. Germline V gene data show CDR1 as SQVTM and CDR2 as ANQGSEA.

The sample holds one count of this clone. This chain joins TRBV7-9 and TRBJ1-1; D remains unclear. The CDR3 runs to 16 residues. CDR1 and CDR2 from the germline V gene are SEHNR and FQNEAQ (reference sequence). Trimming shortened V by 4 bases and J by 4 bases, and 19 bases separated the two germline ends. The chain's CDR3 is CASSSGPQAPVTEAFF. The CDR3 DNA is TGTGCCAGCAGCTCCGGACCTCAGGCTCCAGTCACTGAAGCTTTCTTT.

As concerns this clone: This CDR3 is also generated by other DNA sequences in the sample. The rearrangement uses TRBV19 and TRBJ1-5, with D perhaps matching TRBD1 (6 bases). CDR3 length: 15 amino acids. Trimming left V 9 bases short and J 0 bases short, with 15 bases between. From germline, CDR1 is LNHDA and CDR2 SQIVND (reference sequence). In DNA, the CDR3 is TGTGCCAGCCGGGCGGGGGGCTATAGCAATCAGCCCCAGCATTTT. Its translation is CASRAGGYSNQPQHF.

V and J are TRBV5-4 and TRBJ2-7; 7 positions agree with TRBD1. Germline trimming cut 2 bases from V and 6 bases from J; bases unmatched to any gene: 11. Germline assignment: CDR1 SGHNT and CDR2 YYREEE (reference sequence). This CDR3 region has 15 residues. The CDR3 here is CASSFMPQGVSEQYF. CDR3 coding DNA: TGTGCCAGCAGCTTTATGCCCCAGGGGGTCTCCGAGCAGTACTTC.

The rearrangement uses TRBV5-1 and TRBJ2-6; the D gene is possibly TRBD2 (5 bases). Germline-derived CDR1 and CDR2 are SGHRS and YFSETQ. V lost 4 bases, J lost 1 base, and 6 bases lay in between. CDR3 length: 14 residues. CDR3 bases: TGCGCCAGCAGCAGGGAGTCTGGGGCCAACGTCCTGACTTTC. Translated, it gives CASSRESGANVLTF.

The chain joins TRBV5-1 to TRBJ1-5; 9 nucleotides align to TRBD1. The J segment lost 5 bases and the V segment lost 1 base, leaving 1 base of the junction unmatched. Germline V gene data show CDR1 as SGHRS and CDR2 as YFSETQ. This CDR3 has 14 residues. The CDR3 DNA is TGCGCCAGCAGCTTGTGGACAGGGGATCAGCCCCAGCATTTT. It codes for CASSLWTGDQPQHF. Combining the CDR3 with reference TRBV5-1 and TRBJ1-5 gives the whole variable domain KAGVTQTPRYLIKTRGQQVTLSCSPISGHRSVSWYQQTPGQGLQFLFEYFSETQRNKGNFPGRFSGRQFSNSRSEMNVSTLELGDSALYLCASSLWTGDQPQHFGDGTRLSIL.

The chain couples TRBV28 to TRBJ2-7; TRBD1 aligns across 10 bases. Germline assignment: CDR1 MDHEN and CDR2 SYDVKM. The V segment lost 6 bases and the J segment 6 bases; nucleotides outside the gene matches: 8. This CDR3 comprises 14 residues. This CDR3 reads CASSSGQGVSEQYF. Here the CDR3 DNA reads TGTGCCAGCAGCTCCGGACAGGGGGTGAGCGAGCAGTACTTC.

This chain uses TRBV4-1 with TRBJ1-3; weak D call: TRBD1 (5 bases). In germline, CDR1 is MGHRA, CDR2 YSYEKL. The V end lost 1 base, the J end lost 3 bases, and 13 bases lay between the germline ends. This CDR3 region has 16 residues. The DNA of the CDR3 is TGCGCCAGCAGCCAAGTTTGGGGGGTTCTTGGAAACACCATATATTTT. Amino acids: CASSQVWGVLGNTIYF.

V is TRBV11-1 and J is TRBJ2-1; D assignment may be TRBD1 or TRBD2 (5 bases each). CDR1 SGHAT and CDR2 FQDESV come from the germline V gene (reference sequence). V was clipped by 1 base and J by 6 bases, with 13 bases between them. The length of the CDR3 is 15 residues. CDR3 nucleotide sequence: TGTGCCAGCAGCTTAGTGGGGCAGCGGAGCAATGAGCAGTTCTTC. Residues: CASSLVGQRSNEQFF.

Only one count was recorded for this clone. The rearrangement links TRBV19 to TRBJ2-7; 7 bases are a match to TRBD1. Germline-derived CDR1 and CDR2 are LNHDA and SQIVND (reference sequence). The CDR3 is 12 residues long. The junction had 6 bases not matched to a gene; V was cut back by 6 bases and J by 7 bases. The CDR3 DNA follows: TGTGCCAGTAGCCCCGGACAGGCGGAGCAGTACTTC. It yields the protein CASSPGQAEQYF.